The source of this T cell receptor beta chain is a study of T cells in Graves' hyperthyroidism and ophthalmopathy. Findings and limits, study-wide: Most expanded thyroid clonotypes above 0.001 recurred in blood. Separating ophthalmopathy from stable hyperthyroidism was achieved by a 13 V-J model.

This clonotype was seen at least ten times. Its antigen remains unknown. The source material, RNA transcripts, was used to amplify TCR beta CDR3 regions. Carried out on the TCR CDR3, a first-round RT-PCR used the HTBI primer set. Each CDR3 protein gets one entry after TCRdb re-called the multiplex PCR reads with MiXCR. The table has 300,000 to 500,000 distinct CDR3 sequences, 11% to 15% seen once; the top ten hold 25% to 30%. Any patient presenting with uncontrolled infection, other autoimmune disease, pregnancy or lactation was left out. Thyroid ultrasound, orbital computed tomography, clinical symptoms, and serum thyroxine and TRAb underpinned diagnoses. Germline V CDR1 and CDR2: SGHTS, YDEGEE. V was clipped by 0 bases and J by 8 bases; unmatched bases: 10. The CDR3 has 16 amino acids.

The chain employs TRBV5-8 and TRBJ1-2, with 10 bases matching TRBD1. Sequencing was performed on blood. The TCR comes from a man aged 50 to 59 with Graves' ophthalmopathy. The CDR3: CASSLASRDRGSGYTF. DNA of the CDR3: TGTGCCAGCAGCTTGGCCTCCCGGGACAGGGGCTCCGGCTACACCTTC.